These 8 T cell receptor beta chains originate from one sample sequenced in a study of early T cells in non-severe SARS-CoV-2 infection (TCRdb year 2021). The receptor library was made with 5' RACE. The instrument given in TCRdb is NextSeq 500. TCRdb applied fastp at Q25 and MiXCR to the public reads, then kept only in-frame beta chains. All rows with the same CDR3 protein become a single entry with the most common DNA and genes. The sample includes over 95,000 distinct CDR3 sequences, with around a sixth observed a single time. Jointly, the top ten make up roughly 1.2% of the sample. The sample taken for sequencing was whole blood. These receptors came from an adult who was a healthcare worker with PCR-confirmed SARS-CoV-2 infection or an uninfected control (not recorded which).

The genes are TRBV7-2 and TRBJ2-1, with TRBD2 matching over 8 bases. After removal of 2 bases from V and 7 bases from J, the junction contained 4 bases not matched to a gene. Germline loops: CDR1 SGHTA, CDR2 FQGNSA. The CDR3 extends over 14 amino acids. CDR3 sequence: CASSLLTGGNEQFF. CDR3 coding DNA: TGTGCCAGCAGCTTACTCACGGGAGGGAATGAGCAGTTCTTC.

This clonotype was counted between two and nine times. The V gene is TRBV7-9, the J gene TRBJ2-3, with D tentatively TRBD1 (6 bases). This CDR3 region has 15 residues. V lost 7 bases and J lost 2, with 16 bases in between. The germline gives CDR1 SEHNR, CDR2 FQNEAQ (reference sequence). The CDR3 nucleotides are TGTGCCAGCACCCCGTCAGGGGCTTCCACAGATACGCAGTATTTT. This codes for CASTPSGASTDTQYF.

The chain links TRBV10-2 to TRBJ2-7; 10 nucleotides match TRBD2. With 6 bases clipped from V and 4 bases from J, the junction kept 12 bases outside the gene matches. This CDR3 comprises 16 residues. CDR1 and CDR2 from the germline V gene are WSHSY and SAAADI. The CDR3: CASRTSGTSAYYEQYF. DNA of the CDR3: TGCGCCAGCAGGACATCCGGGACTAGCGCGTATTACGAGCAGTACTTC.

This clonotype was detected many times. The chain combines TRBV7-2 with TRBJ2-7; weak D call: TRBD1 (6 bases). Germline CDR1 is SGHTA and CDR2 is FQGNSA. The CDR3 extends over 15 amino acids. V shed 7 bases and J shed 5 bases, with 21 bases lying between them. This chain's CDR3 is CASKQEGTFFHEQYF. CDR3 bases: TGTGCCAGCAAGCAAGAGGGGACATTCTTCCACGAGCAGTACTTC.

The gene calls are TRBV25-1 and TRBJ2-7, with 8 bases lining up with TRBD1. The V segment lost 3 bases and the J segment 5 bases; nucleotides outside the gene matches: 9. Germline-derived CDR1 and CDR2 are MGHDK and SYGVNS. The CDR3 sequence is 15 residues long. CDR3 bases: TGTGCCAGCAGTGATGTAGGACAGGGTCGAAACGAGCAGTACTTC. This gives the protein CASSDVGQGRNEQYF.

This clonotype has a count of ten or more. CDR3 sequence (DNA): TGTGCCAGCAGCCTCGCGGGGCCATTAAACTACGAGCAGTACTTC. Its translation: CASSLAGPLNYEQYF. The V and J genes are TRBV7-2 and TRBJ2-7; D is possibly TRBD2 (6 bases). CDR3 size: 15 residues. Germline CDR1 SGHTA, CDR2 FQGNSA. Trimming cost V 5 bases and J 3 bases, with 17 bases left between them.

This clonotype was seen many times. The V gene is TRBV6-6, the J gene TRBJ2-7; 8 nucleotides match TRBD2. This CDR3 has 13 amino acids. V shed 6 bases, J shed 5 bases, and the junction held 6 bases outside the gene matches. The germline CDR1 and CDR2 sequences are MNHNY and SVGAGI (reference sequence). The CDR3 reads CASSYSGIHEQYF. Here the CDR3 DNA reads TGTGCCAGCAGCTATAGCGGGATCCACGAGCAGTACTTC.

This clonotype was seen more than once but under ten times. This sequence joins TRBV7-2 and TRBJ2-7; 11 nucleotides match TRBD2. The CDR3 sequence is 16 residues long. CDR1 SGHTA and CDR2 FQGNSA come from the germline V gene. The ends lost 3 bases at V and 2 bases at J; junction bases unmatched: 6. Here the CDR3 DNA reads TGTGCCAGCAGCTTCGCGGCTAGCGGGAGGCCCTACGAGCAGTACTTC. This codes for CASSFAASGRPYEQYF.